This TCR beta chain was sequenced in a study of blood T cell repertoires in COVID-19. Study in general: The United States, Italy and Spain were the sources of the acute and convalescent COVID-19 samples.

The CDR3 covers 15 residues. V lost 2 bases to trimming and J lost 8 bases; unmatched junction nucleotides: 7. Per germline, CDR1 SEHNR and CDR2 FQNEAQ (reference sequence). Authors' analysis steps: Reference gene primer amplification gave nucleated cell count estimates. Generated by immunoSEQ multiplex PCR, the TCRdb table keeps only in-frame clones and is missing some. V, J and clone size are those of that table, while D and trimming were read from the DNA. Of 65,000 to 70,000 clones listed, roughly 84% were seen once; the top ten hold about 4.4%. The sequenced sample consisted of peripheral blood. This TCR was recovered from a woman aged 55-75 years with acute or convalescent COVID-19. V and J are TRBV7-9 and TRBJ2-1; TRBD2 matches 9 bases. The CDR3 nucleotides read TGTGCCAGCAGCTTACGACTAGCGGCTTCCTATGAGCAGTTCTTC. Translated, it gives CASSLRLAASYEQFF.